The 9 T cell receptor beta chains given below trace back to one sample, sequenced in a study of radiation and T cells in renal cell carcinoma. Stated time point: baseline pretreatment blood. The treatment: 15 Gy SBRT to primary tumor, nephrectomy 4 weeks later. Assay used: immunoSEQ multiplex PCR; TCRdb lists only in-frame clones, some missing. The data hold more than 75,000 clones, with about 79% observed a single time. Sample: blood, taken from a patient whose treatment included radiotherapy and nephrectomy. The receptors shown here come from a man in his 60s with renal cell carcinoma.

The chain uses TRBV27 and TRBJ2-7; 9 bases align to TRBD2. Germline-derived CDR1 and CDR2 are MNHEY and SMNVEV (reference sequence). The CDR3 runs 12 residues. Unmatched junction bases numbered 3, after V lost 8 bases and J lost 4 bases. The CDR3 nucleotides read TGTGCCAGCGGGACTAGCAGTTACGAGCAGTACTTC. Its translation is CASGTSSYEQYF.

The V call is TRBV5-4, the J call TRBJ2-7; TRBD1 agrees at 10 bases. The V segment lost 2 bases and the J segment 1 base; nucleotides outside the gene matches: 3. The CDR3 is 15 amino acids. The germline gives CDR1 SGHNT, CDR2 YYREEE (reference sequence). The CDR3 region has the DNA TGTGCCAGCAGCTTCCGGGACAGGGGTTCCTACGAGCAGTACTTC. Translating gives CASSFRDRGSYEQYF.

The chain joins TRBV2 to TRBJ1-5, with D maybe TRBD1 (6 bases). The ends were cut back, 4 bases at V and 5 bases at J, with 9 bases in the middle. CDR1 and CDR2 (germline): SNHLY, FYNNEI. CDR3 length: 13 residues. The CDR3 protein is CASSAGEYQPQHF. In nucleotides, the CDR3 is TGTGCCAGCAGTGCAGGGGAGTATCAGCCCCAGCATTTT.

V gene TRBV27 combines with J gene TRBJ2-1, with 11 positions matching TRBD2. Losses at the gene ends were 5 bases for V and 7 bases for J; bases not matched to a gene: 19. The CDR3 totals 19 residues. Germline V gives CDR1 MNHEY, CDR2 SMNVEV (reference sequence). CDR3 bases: TGTGCCAGCAGTCCCAGGGGGGGGGCTAGCGGGAGGAGGGGTAATGAGCAGTTCTTC. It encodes CASSPRGGASGRRGNEQFF.

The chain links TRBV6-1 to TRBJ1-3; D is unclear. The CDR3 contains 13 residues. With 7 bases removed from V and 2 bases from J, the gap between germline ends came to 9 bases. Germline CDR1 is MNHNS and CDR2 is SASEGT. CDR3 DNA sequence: TGTGCCAGCATTCCTGGGGCTGGAAACACCATATATTTT. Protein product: CASIPGAGNTIYF.

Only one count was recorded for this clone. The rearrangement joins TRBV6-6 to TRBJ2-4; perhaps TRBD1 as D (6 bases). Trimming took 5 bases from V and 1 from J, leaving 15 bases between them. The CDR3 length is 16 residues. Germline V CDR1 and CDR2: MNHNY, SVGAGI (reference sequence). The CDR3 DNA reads TGTGCCAGCAGTCGTCTCCCTCAGGGGGCCAAAAACATTCAGTACTTC. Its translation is CASSRLPQGAKNIQYF.

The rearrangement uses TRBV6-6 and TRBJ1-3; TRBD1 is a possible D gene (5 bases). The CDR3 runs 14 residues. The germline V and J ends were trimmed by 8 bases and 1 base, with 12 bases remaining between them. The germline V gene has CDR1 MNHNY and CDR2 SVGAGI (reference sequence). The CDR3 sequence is CASRRGSSGNTIYF. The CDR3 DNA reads TGTGCCAGCCGGAGGGGCTCTTCTGGAAACACCATATATTTT.

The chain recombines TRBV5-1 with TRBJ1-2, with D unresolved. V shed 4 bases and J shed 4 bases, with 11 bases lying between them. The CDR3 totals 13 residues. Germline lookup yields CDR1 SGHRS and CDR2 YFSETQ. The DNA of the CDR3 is TGCGCCAGCAGCCCAGACGGGCGCTATGGCTACACCTTC. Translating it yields CASSPDGRYGYTF.

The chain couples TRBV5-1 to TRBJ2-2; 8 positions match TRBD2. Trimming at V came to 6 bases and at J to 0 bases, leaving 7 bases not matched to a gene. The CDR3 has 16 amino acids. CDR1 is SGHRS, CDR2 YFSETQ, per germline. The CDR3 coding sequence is TGCGCCAGCACCCTCTCGGGACTAGCGAACACCGGGGAGCTGTTTTTT. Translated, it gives CASTLSGLANTGELFF. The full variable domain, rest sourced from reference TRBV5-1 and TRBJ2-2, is KAGVTQTPRYLIKTRGQQVTLSCSPISGHRSVSWYQQTPGQGLQFLFEYFSETQRNKGNFPGRFSGRQFSNSRSEMNVSTLELGDSALYLCASTLSGLANTGELFFGEGSRLTVL.